This entry describes one T cell receptor (beta chain). The clone's antigen remains unknown. No per-base quality is available; no much larger clone lies one base away. The cohort consisted of hundreds of healthy bone marrow donors. At the time of sampling, every cohort member was nominally healthy, though immune exposures that went unrecorded were likely present. The donor tested CMV seropositive, placing the donor among the approximately 290 seropositive members of the cohort. Every donor gave a peripheral blood sample, and the peripheral blood mononuclear cells from that sample were used for TCR beta sequencing. Genomic DNA was extracted from the blood cell samples with the Qiagen DNeasy Blood Extraction Kit. Deletion took 4 bases off V and 8 bases off J, with a span of 17 bases between the germline ends. The germline V gene supplies CDR1 SGHTA and CDR2 FQGTGA. The CDR3 numbers 14 residues from cysteine through phenylalanine. Here the CDR3 DNA is all that survives: 42 bases in frame from base 1.

Libraries were made using the immunoSEQ multiplex PCR assay. For the multiplex PCR, a mixture combining 60 forward primers for TCR Vbeta segments and 13 reverse primers for TCR Jbeta segments was used. The CDR3 region of rearranged TCR beta genes was amplified from genomic DNA by a multiplex PCR assay. On the Illumina HiSeq System, the amplified TCR beta libraries were sequenced as 87-base-pair reads. For the original study's pipeline: A later analysis tallied tens of millions of unique TCR beta chains across the approximately 670 repertoires, and approximately 12 million of those chains were shared by two or more donors. Raw reads were error-corrected and collapsed into unique sequences by a nearest-neighbor algorithm in which closely related sequences were merged to remove PCR and sequencing errors. To assign V, D and J gene segments, CDR3 sequences were aligned to IMGT reference sequences. Each retained sequence needed at least a six-nucleotide match to both a V gene segment and a J gene segment. A rearrangement counted as productive if the CDR3 had no stop codons and remained in frame with V and J, and every other rearrangement counted as non-productive. CDR3 was defined by IMGT convention, running from the second conserved V-encoded cysteine to the conserved J-encoded phenylalanine. Sequences without an unambiguous match to a single V gene segment were excluded from the earlier analysis of about 600 of the donors. An earlier analysis of 587 of the donors called V segments functional above 56.7% productive rearrangements and segregating when the between-donor standard deviation exceeded 5%. A statistical classification framework was developed to diagnose cytomegalovirus status using the catalog of TCR beta chain sequences. V and J gene assignment, in a later analysis, came from comparing TCR nucleotide sequences with IMGT/GENE-DB human TR gene sequences. In a later analysis, CDR3 sequences and most-parsimonious VDJ recombination scenarios were assigned using the TCRdist pipeline. A later analysis defined each TCR beta chain by its CDR3 amino acid sequence plus V-gene family, and excluded reads lacking a unique V-gene family. A later analysis removed 600 or so highly shared, low-generation-probability nucleotide sequences to deal with suspected cross-contamination and a sequencing artifact. In a later analysis, a clonal expansion index was calculated for each public chain from normalized within-repertoire ranks of inferred template counts. Generation probabilities in a later analysis came from a VDJ recombination model fitted to out-of-frame rearrangements, and those results were checked against IGoR. In a later analysis, hypergeometric tests were used to score TCR-TCR, TCR-HLA and TCR-CMV co-occurrence, with a repertoire-size bias correction applied to TCR pairs. In a later analysis, false discovery rates were estimated by permuting HLA or CMV assignments 20 times. In a later analysis, co-occurring TCRs were grouped using DBSCAN, and TCRdist sequence similarity was added for clustering within HLA-allele-positive subsets. For co-occurrence clustering, repertoires with fewer than 30,000 or more than 120,000 public chains were excluded, along with four or five repertoires with anomalous nucleotide sharing. TCRdb's version of the immuneACCESS table is confined to in-frame rearrangements and falls short of the full clone set. An unresolved V gene accounts for under half of the shortfall where checked; the remainder is of unknown origin. That table is the source of V, J and clone size, and D and trimming were worked out from the DNA. The sample table lists 180,000 or so clones, roughly 88% of them with a count of one. The ten largest make up about a tenth of the sample.

The sample belongs to a study of cytomegalovirus exposure and HLA in healthy donors (dated by TCRdb to the late 2010s). At the level of the whole study: An earlier analysis of approximately 640 of the donors reported roughly 270 Gb of sequence data and 100 million to 130 million unique TCR beta sequences from about 179 million T cells. Class I and class II HLA loci were covered by the typing at four-digit resolution. Rather than using new phenotypic data, the later analysis identified candidate immune exposures from TCR beta sequences and from how often those sequences occurred across donors. To study patterns of TCR occurrence, a later analysis re-analyzed previously published TCR beta repertoires from 550 to 800 donors and added high-resolution HLA genotyping. A separate validation cohort of roughly 130 different subjects was used in addition to the 666-subject first cohort. Using immunosequencing, the study profiled T cell repertoires from 500 to 800 subjects and related those repertoires to cytomegalovirus serostatus. A later genetic analysis took genome-wide SNP genotypes for about 55% of the 666 donors and used that subset as a discovery cohort. Alongside the repertoire data, information on donor age, sex, ethnicity and CMV serostatus was compiled. About five DR-DQ haplotypes were treated as single units for association and clustering because of strong linkage in the cohort. All discovery cohort repertoires had been generated using a single sequencing platform. Approximately 310 gigabases of sequencing data and 80 million or so unique TCR sequences were included in an early release covering about 620 HLA-typed donors. The study combined high-throughput TCR immunosequencing, statistical association of individual TCRs with disease status, and machine learning to predict cytomegalovirus infection status. An earlier analysis of fewer than 750 of the donors used high-throughput TCR beta sequencing to judge whether each TCR beta V gene segment behaved as functional or pseudogenic. On average, roughly 250,000 unique TCR beta nucleotide sequences were sequenced per donor among some 420 genotyped donors of the cohort, with around 19% of those sequences being non-productive. The number of typed donors differed by locus: about 620-630 for A, B, C, DRB1 and DQB1; approximately 530 for DQA1; approximately 610 for DPA1; and roughly 490 for DPB1. The aim of the study was to test whether cataloging public T cell receptors could identify signatures of past pathogen exposure. Among the roughly 370 genotyped donors, more than 70% belonged to the genetic ancestry cluster associated with self-reported Caucasian donors.

What the research found in general, with its limitations: In a later genetic analysis, a missense DCLRE1C variant was associated with V-gene and J-gene trimming of TCR beta chains, and the association was replicated in an independent cohort. Across donors, most TCR sequences were observed very rarely, whereas some public TCRs were present in many individuals. In both the original and validation cohorts, the classifier was reported to diagnose cytomegalovirus status with high specificity and sensitivity. A further reported finding was that TCR beta sequences accurately predicted the HLA-A and HLA-B alleles for most subjects in the first cohort. In vitro tests confirmed that a few of the cytomegalovirus-associated TCR beta chains recognize cytomegalovirus antigens. Linkage disequilibrium might explain the correlated functional status among segregating V segments, but an unknown experimental factor could not be ruled out. A cluster of highly shared sequence variants was judged likely to be a technical artifact of the sequencing pipeline. Over 15 rarely observed V segments, including chromosome 9 orphons, were excluded from the earlier analysis of almost 600 of the donors because counts were too low. Because the 87-base-pair reads could not distinguish some IMGT-functional V segments, including TRBV6-2 and TRBV6-3, those segments were excluded. Immune exposure information for the cohort was limited to CMV serostatus. According to the authors, the approach could potentially be generalized to other disease states and immunological phenotypes. In a later genetic analysis, fewer N-insertions in productive TCRs were reported among donors in an Asian-associated ancestry cluster than the roughly 700-donor mean. In an earlier analysis of some 500 of the donors, most TCR beta V segments appeared in productive rearrangements about 87% or about 30% of the time, broadly matching IMGT annotations. When HLA alleles, especially DR and DQ, strongly co-occurred, attributing TCR associations to individual alleles was difficult. Because HLA typing was missing for some donors at each locus, association tests included only the typed subset. According to a later analysis, most CMV-associated TCR beta chains appeared to be HLA-restricted, and the HLA associations seemed to be driven largely by CMV exposure. In a later analysis, several top co-occurrence clusters were reported to appear linked to parvovirus B19, influenza, CMV and Epstein-Barr virus. In the study, some 160 TCR beta chains were listed as associated with cytomegalovirus. A later analysis associated roughly 17,000 TCR beta sequences with specific HLA alleles at a false discovery rate of 0.05. According to a later analysis, TCR association rates differed among HLA loci, with DRB1 alleles showing the most associated TCRs and HLA-C alleles showing the fewest. This cohort had only TCR beta chains sequenced, and the lack of alpha or paired-chain data limited which features could be detected. Presence/absence analyses assumed roughly uniform sequencing depth across donors, an assumption that may not hold. A later analysis found that HLA-associated TCR beta chains were more clonally expanded and had lower generation probabilities than equally common non-associated chains.

The chain links TRBV7-3 with TRBJ1-2; no D gene can be assigned with confidence. The TCR originated in a man aged 18 to 29 in good health and CMV-seropositive. Sequenced sample: PBMCs. The sequenced DNA: TGTGCCAGCAGCTCACTTGGTCCAGAGGAGGGCTACACCTTC. The resulting protein is CASSSLGPEEGYTF.